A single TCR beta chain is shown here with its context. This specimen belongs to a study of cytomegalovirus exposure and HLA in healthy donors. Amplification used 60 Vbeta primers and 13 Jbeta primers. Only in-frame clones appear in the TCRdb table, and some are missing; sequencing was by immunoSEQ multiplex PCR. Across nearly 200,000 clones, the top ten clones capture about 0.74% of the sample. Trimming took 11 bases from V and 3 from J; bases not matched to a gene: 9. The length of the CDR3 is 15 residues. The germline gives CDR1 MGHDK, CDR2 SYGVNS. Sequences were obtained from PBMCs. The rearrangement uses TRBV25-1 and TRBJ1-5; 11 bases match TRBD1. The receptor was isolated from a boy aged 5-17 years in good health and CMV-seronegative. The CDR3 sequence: CAGRDRGLINQPQHF. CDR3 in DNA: TGTGCCGGTAGGGACAGGGGGTTGATCAATCAGCCCCAGCATTTT.